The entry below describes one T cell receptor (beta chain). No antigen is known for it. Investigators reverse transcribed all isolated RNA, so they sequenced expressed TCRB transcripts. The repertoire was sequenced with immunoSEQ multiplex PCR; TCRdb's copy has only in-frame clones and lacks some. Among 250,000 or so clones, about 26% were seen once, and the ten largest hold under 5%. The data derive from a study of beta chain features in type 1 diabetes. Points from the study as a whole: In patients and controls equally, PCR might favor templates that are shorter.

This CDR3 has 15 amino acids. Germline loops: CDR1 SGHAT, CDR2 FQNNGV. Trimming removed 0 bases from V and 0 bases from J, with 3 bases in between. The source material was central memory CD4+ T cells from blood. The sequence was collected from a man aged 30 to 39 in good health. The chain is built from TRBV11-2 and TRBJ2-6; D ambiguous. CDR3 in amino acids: CASSLDPSGANVLTF. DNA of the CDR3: TGTGCCAGCAGCTTAGATCCCTCTGGGGCCAACGTCCTGACTTTC.